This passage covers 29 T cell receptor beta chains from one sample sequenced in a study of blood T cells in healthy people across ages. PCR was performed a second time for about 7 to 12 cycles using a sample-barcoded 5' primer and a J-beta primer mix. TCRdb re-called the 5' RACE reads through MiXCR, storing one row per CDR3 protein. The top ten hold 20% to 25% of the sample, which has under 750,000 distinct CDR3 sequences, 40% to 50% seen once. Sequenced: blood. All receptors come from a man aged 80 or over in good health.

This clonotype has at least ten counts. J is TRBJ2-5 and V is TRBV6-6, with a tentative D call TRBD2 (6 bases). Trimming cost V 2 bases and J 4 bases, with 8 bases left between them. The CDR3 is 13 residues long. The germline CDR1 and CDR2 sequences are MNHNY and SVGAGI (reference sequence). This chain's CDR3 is CASSYRRGETQYF. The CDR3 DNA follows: TGTGCCAGCAGTTACCGGAGGGGAGAGACCCAGTACTTC.

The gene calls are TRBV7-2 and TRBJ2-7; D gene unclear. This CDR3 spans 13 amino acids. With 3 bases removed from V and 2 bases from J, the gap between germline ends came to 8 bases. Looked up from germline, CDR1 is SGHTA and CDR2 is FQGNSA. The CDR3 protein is CASSFRIAYEQYF. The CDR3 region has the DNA TGTGCCAGCAGCTTCCGAATCGCCTACGAGCAGTACTTC.

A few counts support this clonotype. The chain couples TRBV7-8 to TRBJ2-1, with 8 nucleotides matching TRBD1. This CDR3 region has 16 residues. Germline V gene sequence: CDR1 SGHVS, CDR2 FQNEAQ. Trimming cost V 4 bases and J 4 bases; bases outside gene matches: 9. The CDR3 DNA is TGTGCCAGCAGCTCGGCAGCGACAGGGGCTTACAATGAGCAGTTCTTC. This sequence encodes CASSSAATGAYNEQFF.

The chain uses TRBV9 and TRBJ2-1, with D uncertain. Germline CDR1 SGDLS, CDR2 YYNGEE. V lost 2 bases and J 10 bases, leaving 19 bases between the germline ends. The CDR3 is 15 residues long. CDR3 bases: TGTGCCAGCAGCGTTTCCGCCACTGGGCCCCAGGAGCAGTTCTTC. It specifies CASSVSATGPQEQFF.

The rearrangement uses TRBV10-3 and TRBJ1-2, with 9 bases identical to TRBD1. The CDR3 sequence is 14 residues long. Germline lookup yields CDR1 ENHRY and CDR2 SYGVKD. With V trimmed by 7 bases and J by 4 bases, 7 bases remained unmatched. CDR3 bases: TGTGCCATCAAGGAACCGGACAGGGGCTATGGCTACACCTTC. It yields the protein CAIKEPDRGYGYTF.

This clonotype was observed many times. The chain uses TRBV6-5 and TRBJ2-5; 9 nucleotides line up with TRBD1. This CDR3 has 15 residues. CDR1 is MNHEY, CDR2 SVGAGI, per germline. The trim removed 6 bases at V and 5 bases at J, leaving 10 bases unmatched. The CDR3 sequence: CASRRRQGVWETQYF. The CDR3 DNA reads TGTGCCAGCAGGCGACGACAGGGGGTTTGGGAGACCCAGTACTTC.

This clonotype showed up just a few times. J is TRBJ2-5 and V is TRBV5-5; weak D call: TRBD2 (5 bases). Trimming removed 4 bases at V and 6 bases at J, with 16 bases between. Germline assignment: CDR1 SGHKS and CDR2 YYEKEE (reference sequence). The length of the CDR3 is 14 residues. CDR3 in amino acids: CASSTISSRQTQYF. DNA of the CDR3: TGTGCCAGCAGCACTATTTCTAGCAGACAGACCCAGTACTTC.

CDR3 loop: CAISVDQAGYTF. For the CDR3, the DNA is TGTGCCATCAGTGTTGACCAGGCGGGCTACACCTTC. The V gene is TRBV10-3, the J gene TRBJ1-2; D is ambiguous. This CDR3 has 12 residues. Germline V CDR1 and CDR2: ENHRY, SYGVKD. With 4 bases removed from V and 8 bases from J, the gap between germline ends came to 11 bases.

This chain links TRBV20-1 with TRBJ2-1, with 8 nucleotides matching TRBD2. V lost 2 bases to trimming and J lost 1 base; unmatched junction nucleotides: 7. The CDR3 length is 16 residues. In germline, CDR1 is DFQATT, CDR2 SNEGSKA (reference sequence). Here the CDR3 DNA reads TGCAGTGCTAGATTGCGGGGGGTTTCTTCCTACAATGAGCAGTTCTTC. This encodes CSARLRGVSSYNEQFF.

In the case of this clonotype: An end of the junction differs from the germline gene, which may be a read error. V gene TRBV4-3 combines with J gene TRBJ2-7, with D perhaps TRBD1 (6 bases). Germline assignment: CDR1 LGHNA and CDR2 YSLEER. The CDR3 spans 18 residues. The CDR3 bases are TGCGCCAGCAGCCAAGTTAGGGGTCTTACAGGGAACTCCTGCGAGCAGTACTTC. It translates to CASSQVRGLTGNSCEQYF.

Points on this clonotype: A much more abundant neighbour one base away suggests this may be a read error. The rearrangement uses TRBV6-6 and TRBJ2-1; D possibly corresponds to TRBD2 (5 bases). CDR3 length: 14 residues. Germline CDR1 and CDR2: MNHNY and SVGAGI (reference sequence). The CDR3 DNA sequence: TGTGCCAGCAGTTACACAGCGGATATCAATGGGCAGTTCTTC. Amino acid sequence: CASSYTADINGQFF.

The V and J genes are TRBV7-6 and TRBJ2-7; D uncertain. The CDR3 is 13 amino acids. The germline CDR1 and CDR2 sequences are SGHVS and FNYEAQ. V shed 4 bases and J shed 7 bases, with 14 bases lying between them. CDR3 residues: CASSSRINNEQYF. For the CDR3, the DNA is TGTGCCAGCAGCTCGAGGATAAACAATGAGCAGTACTTC.

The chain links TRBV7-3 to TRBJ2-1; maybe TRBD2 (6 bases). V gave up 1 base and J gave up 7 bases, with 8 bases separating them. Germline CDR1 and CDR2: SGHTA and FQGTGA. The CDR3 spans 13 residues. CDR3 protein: CASSLMAGNEQFF. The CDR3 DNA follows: TGTGCCAGCAGCTTAATGGCGGGGAATGAGCAGTTCTTC.

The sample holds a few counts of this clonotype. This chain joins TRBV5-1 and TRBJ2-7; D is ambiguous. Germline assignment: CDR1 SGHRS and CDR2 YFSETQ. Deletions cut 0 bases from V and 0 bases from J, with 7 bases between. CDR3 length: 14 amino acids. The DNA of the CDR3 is TGCGCCAGCAGCTTGGCTATGGCCTCCTACGAGCAGTACTTC. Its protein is CASSLAMASYEQYF.

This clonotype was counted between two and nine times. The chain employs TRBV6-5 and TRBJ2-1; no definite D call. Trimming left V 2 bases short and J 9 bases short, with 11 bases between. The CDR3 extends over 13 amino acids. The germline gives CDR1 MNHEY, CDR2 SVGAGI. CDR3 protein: CASSYDPTAEQFF. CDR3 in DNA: TGTGCCAGCAGTTACGACCCGACCGCTGAGCAGTTCTTC.

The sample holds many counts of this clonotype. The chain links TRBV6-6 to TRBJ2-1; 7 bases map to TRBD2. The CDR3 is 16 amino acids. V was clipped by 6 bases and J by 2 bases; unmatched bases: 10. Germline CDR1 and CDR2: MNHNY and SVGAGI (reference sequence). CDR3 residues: CASRDGGYPTYNEQFF. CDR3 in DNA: TGTGCCAGCAGAGACGGGGGGTATCCGACCTACAATGAGCAGTTCTTC.

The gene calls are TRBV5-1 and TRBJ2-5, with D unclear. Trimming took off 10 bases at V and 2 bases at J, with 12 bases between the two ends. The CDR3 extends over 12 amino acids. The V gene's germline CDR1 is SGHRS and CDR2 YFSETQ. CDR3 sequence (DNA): TGCGCCTCCCAACGCGCACAAGAGACCCAGTACTTC. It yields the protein CASQRAQETQYF.

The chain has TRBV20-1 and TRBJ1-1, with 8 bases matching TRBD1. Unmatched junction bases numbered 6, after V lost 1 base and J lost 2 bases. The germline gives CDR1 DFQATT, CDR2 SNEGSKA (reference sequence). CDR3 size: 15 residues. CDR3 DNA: TGCAGTGCTAGAGTATATGACAGGGGAAACACTGAAGCTTTCTTT. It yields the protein CSARVYDRGNTEAFF.

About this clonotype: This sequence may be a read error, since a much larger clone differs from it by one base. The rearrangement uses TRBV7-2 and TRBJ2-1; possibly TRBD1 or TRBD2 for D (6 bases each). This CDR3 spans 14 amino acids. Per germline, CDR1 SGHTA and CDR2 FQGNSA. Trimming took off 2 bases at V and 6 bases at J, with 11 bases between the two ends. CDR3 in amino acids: CASSLSGEANEQFF. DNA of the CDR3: TGTGCCAGCAGCTTATCAGGGGAGGCCAATGAGCAGTTCTTC.

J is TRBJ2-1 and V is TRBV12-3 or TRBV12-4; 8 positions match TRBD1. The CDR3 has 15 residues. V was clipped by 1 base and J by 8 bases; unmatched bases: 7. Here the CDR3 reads CASSLGTGNSDEQFF. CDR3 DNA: TGTGCCAGCAGTTTAGGGACAGGGAATAGTGATGAGCAGTTCTTC.

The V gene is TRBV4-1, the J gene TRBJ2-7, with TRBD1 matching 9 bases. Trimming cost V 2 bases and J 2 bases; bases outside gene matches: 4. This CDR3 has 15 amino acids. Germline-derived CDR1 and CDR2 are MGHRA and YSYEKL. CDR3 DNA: TGCGCCAGCAGCCAACTCCGGGACAGGGCCTACGAGCAGTACTTC. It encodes CASSQLRDRAYEQYF.

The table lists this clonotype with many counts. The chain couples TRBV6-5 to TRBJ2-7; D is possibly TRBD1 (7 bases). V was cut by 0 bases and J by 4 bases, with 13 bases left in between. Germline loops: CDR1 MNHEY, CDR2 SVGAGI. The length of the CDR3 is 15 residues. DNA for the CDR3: TGTGCCAGCAGTTACTCCAGGAGGGGGCCGTACGAGCAGTACTTC. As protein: CASSYSRRGPYEQYF.

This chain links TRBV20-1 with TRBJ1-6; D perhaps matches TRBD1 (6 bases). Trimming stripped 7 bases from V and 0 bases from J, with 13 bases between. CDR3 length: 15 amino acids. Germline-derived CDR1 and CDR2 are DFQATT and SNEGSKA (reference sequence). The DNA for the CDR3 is TGCAGTGTTCAGAAGGGGGGCTCCTATAATTCACCCCTCCACTTT. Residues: CSVQKGGSYNSPLHF.

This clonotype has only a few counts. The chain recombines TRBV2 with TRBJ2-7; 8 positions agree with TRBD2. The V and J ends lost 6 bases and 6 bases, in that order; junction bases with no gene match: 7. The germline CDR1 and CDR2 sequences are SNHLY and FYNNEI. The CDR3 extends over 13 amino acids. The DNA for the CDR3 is TGTGCCAGCAGGACCCGGGAGGGAGGCGAGCAGTACTTC. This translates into CASRTREGGEQYF.

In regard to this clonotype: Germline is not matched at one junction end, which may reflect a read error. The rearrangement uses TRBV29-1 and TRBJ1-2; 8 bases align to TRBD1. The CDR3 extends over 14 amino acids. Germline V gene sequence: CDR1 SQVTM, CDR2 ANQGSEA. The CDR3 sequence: CSVEPQGARYGHTF. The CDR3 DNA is TGCAGCGTTGAACCCCAGGGGGCGAGGTATGGCCACACCTTC.

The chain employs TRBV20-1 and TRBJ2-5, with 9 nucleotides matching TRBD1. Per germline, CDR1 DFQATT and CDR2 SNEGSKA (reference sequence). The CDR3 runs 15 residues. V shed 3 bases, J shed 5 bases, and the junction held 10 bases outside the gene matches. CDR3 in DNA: TGCAGTGCTAGCCTGGGACAGGGATTCTCGGAGACCCAGTACTTC. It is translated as CSASLGQGFSETQYF.

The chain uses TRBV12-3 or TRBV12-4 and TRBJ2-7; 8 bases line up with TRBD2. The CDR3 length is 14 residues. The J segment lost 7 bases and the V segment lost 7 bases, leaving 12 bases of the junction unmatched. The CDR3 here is CASTDSGGPVEQYF. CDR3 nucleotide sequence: TGTGCCAGCACCGACTCGGGGGGGCCGGTTGAGCAGTACTTC.

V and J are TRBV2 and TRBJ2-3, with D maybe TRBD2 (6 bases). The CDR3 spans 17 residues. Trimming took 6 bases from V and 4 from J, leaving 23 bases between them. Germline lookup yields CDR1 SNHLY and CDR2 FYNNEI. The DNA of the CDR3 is TGTGCCAGCAGCAAATTGAAGACTAGAATGGGGTCAGATACGCAGTATTTT. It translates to CASSKLKTRMGSDTQYF.

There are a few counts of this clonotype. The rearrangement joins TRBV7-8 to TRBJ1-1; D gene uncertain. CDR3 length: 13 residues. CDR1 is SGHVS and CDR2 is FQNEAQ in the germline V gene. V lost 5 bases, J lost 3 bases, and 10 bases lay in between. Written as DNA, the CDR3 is TGTGCCAGCAGCCCAGCATTGGACACTGAAGCTTTCTTT. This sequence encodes CASSPALDTEAFF.